These 12 T cell receptor beta chains share one sample of origin, sequenced in a study of long-term antiretroviral therapy in people with HIV. At the survey level, the v3.0 immunoSEQ assay was run. Method: immunoSEQ multiplex PCR; TCRdb's copy keeps in-frame clones and lacks some. The table records around 6,000 clones, around four fifths of them present only once. The material sequenced was unsorted PBMCs, taken 0.5 years before starting antiretroviral therapy. The receptors derive from a man aged 40-49 years with HIV.

By share, this clone counts as medium-sized. The chain couples TRBV13 to TRBJ2-1; TRBD2 aligns across 7 bases. This CDR3 has 16 amino acids. J gave up 8 bases and V 1 base, and 11 bases lay outside the gene matches. The V gene's germline CDR1 is PRHDT and CDR2 FYEKMQ (reference sequence). CDR3 region: CASSLEGAGPEDEQFF. The CDR3 nucleotides are TGTGCCAGCAGCTTAGAAGGAGCGGGGCCGGAGGATGAGCAGTTCTTC.

J is TRBJ2-7 and V is TRBV7-8, with 9 nucleotides matching TRBD1. V shed 5 bases, J shed 0 bases, and the junction held 11 bases outside the gene matches. The CDR3 consists of 17 residues. CDR1 and CDR2 from the germline V gene are SGHVS and FQNEAQ. The CDR3 is CASSVGTGYESSYEQYF. CDR3 DNA: TGTGCCAGCAGCGTCGGGACAGGGTACGAGAGCTCCTACGAGCAGTACTTC.

The genes are TRBV7-8 and TRBJ2-5; a possible D gene is TRBD2 (7 bases). This CDR3 spans 13 amino acids. The V end was cut by 1 base, the J end by 5 bases, with 8 bases between. Germline loops: CDR1 SGHVS, CDR2 FQNEAQ. CDR3 residues: CASSLEGGETQYF. The CDR3 bases are TGTGCCAGCAGCTTAGAGGGGGGGGAGACCCAGTACTTC.

The V and J genes are TRBV14 and TRBJ2-1; D remains unclear. Trimming cost V 3 bases and J 5 bases, with 5 bases left between them. The CDR3 length is 12 residues. Germline CDR1 reads SGHDN; CDR2 reads FVKESK. Written as DNA, the CDR3 is TGTGCCAGCAGCCACGGCCACAATGAGCAGTTCTTC. This translates into CASSHGHNEQFF.

The sample holds one count of this clone. The chain combines TRBV6-1 with TRBJ2-1; D might be TRBD1 (6 bases). Trimming shortened V by 4 bases and J by 0 bases, and 13 bases separated the two germline ends. The CDR3 has 16 amino acids. Per germline, CDR1 MNHNS and CDR2 SASEGT. CDR3 sequence reads: CASSVRQASSYNEQFF. In DNA, the CDR3 is TGTGCCAGCAGTGTACGACAGGCCAGCTCCTACAATGAGCAGTTCTTC.

The V and J genes are TRBV6-6 and TRBJ1-4; perhaps TRBD1 as D (5 bases). The V gene's germline CDR1 is MNHNY and CDR2 SVGAGI (reference sequence). V dropped 8 bases and J dropped 5 bases, with 9 bases sitting between them. The CDR3 extends over 12 amino acids. The CDR3 reads CASGRGNEKLFF. The DNA of the CDR3 is TGTGCCAGCGGACGGGGGAATGAAAAACTGTTTTTT.

The table lists this clone with a few counts. The gene calls are TRBV7-9 and TRBJ2-5; perhaps TRBD1 as D (6 bases). CDR3 length: 15 amino acids. V was cut by 1 base and J by 7 bases, with 16 bases left in between. The germline gives CDR1 SEHNR, CDR2 FQNEAQ (reference sequence). Here the CDR3 reads CASSLEQGARGTQYF. CDR3 bases: TGTGCCAGCAGCTTAGAACAGGGCGCACGTGGGACCCAGTACTTC.

A few counts support this clone. The rearrangement uses TRBV7-9 and TRBJ2-2; D call uncertain. Germline V gene lookup returns CDR1 SEHNR and CDR2 FQNEAQ (reference sequence). V lost 5 bases to trimming and J lost 5 bases, with 6 bases between them. The CDR3 has 12 residues. CDR3 in amino acids: CASSRGTGELFF. Written as DNA, the CDR3 is TGTGCCAGCAGCCGTGGGACCGGGGAGCTGTTTTTT. Filled out from reference TRBV7-9 and TRBJ2-2, the complete variable domain reads DTGVSQNPRHKITKRGQNVTFRCDPISEHNRLYWYRQTLGQGPEFLTYFQNEAQLEKSRLLSDRFSAERPKGSFSTLEIQRTEQGDSAMYLCASSRGTGELFFGEGSRLTVL.

The chain carries TRBV4-3 and TRBJ2-7; tentatively, D is TRBD2 (6 bases). This CDR3 contains 14 residues. The germline V and J ends were trimmed by 4 bases and 5 bases, with 15 bases remaining between them. The germline V gene encodes CDR1 LGHNA and CDR2 YSLEER. The CDR3 is CASSRAAEGNEQYF. The CDR3 coding sequence is TGCGCCAGCAGCCGGGCAGCGGAGGGGAACGAGCAGTACTTC.

V usage is TRBV28 and J usage is TRBJ2-1; a weak D match, TRBD2 (6 bases). From germline, CDR1 is MDHEN and CDR2 SYDVKM. This CDR3 is 14 amino acids long. V lost 4 bases, J lost 5 bases, and 12 bases lay in between. The CDR3 sequence: CASSSRAGHNEQFF. CDR3 in DNA: TGTGCCAGCAGTTCGCGGGCGGGACACAATGAGCAGTTCTTC.

The genes are TRBV27 and TRBJ2-2; unclear D gene. CDR1 is MNHEY, CDR2 SMNVEV, per germline (reference sequence). The CDR3 spans 15 residues. CDR3: CATSPRARDTGELFF. CDR3 coding DNA: TGTGCGACCTCGCCCCGGGCGCGAGACACCGGGGAGCTGTTTTTT.

This clone ranks as large. The chain is built from TRBV14 and TRBJ1-4; D gene uncertain. The ends were cut back, 0 bases at V and 0 bases at J, with 5 bases in the middle. The CDR3 runs 15 residues. Germline CDR1 and CDR2: SGHDN and FVKESK. CDR3 sequence (DNA): TGTGCCAGCAGCCAAGAAACGGCAACTAATGAAAAACTGTTTTTT. This gives the protein CASSQETATNEKLFF.